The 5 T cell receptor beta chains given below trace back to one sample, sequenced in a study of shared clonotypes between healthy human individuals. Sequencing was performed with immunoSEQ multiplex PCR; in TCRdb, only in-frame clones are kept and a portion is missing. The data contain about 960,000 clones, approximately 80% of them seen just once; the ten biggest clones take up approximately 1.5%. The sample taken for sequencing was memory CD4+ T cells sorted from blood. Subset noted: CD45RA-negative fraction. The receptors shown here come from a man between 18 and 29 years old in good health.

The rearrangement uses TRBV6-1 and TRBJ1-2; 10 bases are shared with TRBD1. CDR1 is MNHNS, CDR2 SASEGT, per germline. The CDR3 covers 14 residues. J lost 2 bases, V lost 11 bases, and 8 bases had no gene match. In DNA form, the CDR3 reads TGTGCCGGGAAAGGGACAGGGGCCAACTATGGCTACACCTTC. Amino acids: CAGKGTGANYGYTF.

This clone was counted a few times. CDR3 loop: CASSHLGLAGIDEQFF. CDR3 in DNA: TGTGCCAGCAGCCATTTGGGACTAGCGGGAATCGATGAGCAGTTCTTC. The V and J genes are TRBV7-8 and TRBJ2-1; 13 bases match TRBD2. From germline, CDR1 is SGHVS and CDR2 FQNEAQ. The CDR3 covers 16 residues. The trim removed 5 bases at V and 8 bases at J, leaving 9 bases unmatched.

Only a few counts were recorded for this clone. CDR3 region: CASSEQGTAAMGYTF. The CDR3 nucleotides read TGTGCCAGCAGTGAACAAGGGACAGCTGCTATGGGCTACACCTTC. The J gene is TRBJ1-2, the V gene TRBV6-1, with TRBD1 identical over 7 bases. Germline assignment: CDR1 MNHNS and CDR2 SASEGT. The trim removed 2 bases at V and 8 bases at J, leaving 11 bases unmatched. The CDR3 loop spans 15 amino acids.

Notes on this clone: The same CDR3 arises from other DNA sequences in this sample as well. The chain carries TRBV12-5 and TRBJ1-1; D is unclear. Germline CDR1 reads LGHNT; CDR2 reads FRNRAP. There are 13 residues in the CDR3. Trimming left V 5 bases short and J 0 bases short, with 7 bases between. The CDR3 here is CASGLGVNTEAFF. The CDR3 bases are TGTGCTAGTGGTCTCGGGGTGAACACTGAAGCTTTCTTT.

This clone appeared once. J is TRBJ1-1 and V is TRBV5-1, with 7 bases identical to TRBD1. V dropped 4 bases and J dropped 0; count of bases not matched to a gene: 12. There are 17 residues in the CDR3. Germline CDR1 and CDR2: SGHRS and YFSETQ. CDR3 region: CASSPRTGLQMNTEAFF. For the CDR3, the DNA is TGCGCCAGCAGCCCGAGGACAGGATTGCAGATGAACACTGAAGCTTTCTTT.